Presented here are 29 T cell receptor beta chains from one specimen sequenced in a study of post-analysis software for immune sequencing data. These receptors are not linked to any known antigen. Built from TCR beta cDNA, the libraries had unique molecular identifiers in them. TCRdb recomputed calls from the PCR reads with MiXCR, one row per CDR3 protein. The sample carries around 710,000 distinct CDR3 sequences, just over 45% recorded once. General study points: Comparison of patients with controls showed about 5 TRBV segments more frequent in patients, TRBV5-6, TRBV5-1 and TRBV20-1 among them.

Sequenced sample: blood. The receptor set was obtained from a girl aged 5 to 17 with multiple sclerosis.

The V call is TRBV4-1, the J call TRBJ2-7; D may be TRBD2 (6 bases). V shed 1 base and J shed 3 bases, with 13 bases lying between them. Germline assignment: CDR1 MGHRA and CDR2 YSYEKL. The CDR3 loop spans 15 amino acids. This CDR3 is CASSQGLAADYEQYF. The CDR3 DNA reads as TGCGCCAGCAGCCAAGGATTAGCGGCCGACTACGAGCAGTACTTC.

The rearrangement links TRBV9 to TRBJ2-1; 9 nucleotides match TRBD2. CDR3 size: 15 residues. Germline V gene data show CDR1 as SGDLS and CDR2 as YYNGEE. V shed 0 bases, J shed 6 bases, and the junction held 4 bases outside the gene matches. DNA of the CDR3: TGTGCCAGCAGCGTAGTGACTAGCGGACCCAATGAGCAGTTCTTC. Translated: CASSVVTSGPNEQFF.

The chain carries TRBV5-1 and TRBJ2-1; the D gene is possibly TRBD1 (5 bases). Germline V gene data show CDR1 as SGHRS and CDR2 as YFSETQ. The CDR3 is 14 residues long. Deletions cut 0 bases from V and 7 bases from J, with 11 bases between. The CDR3 nucleotides are TGCGCCAGCAGCTTGGGCTTTACAGGAAATGAGCAGTTCTTC. Its translation is CASSLGFTGNEQFF.

This clonotype appeared once. This chain uses TRBV10-3 with TRBJ1-1; possibly TRBD1 for D (5 bases). Germline V gene lookup returns CDR1 ENHRY and CDR2 SYGVKD. CDR3 length: 14 amino acids. V was pared by 2 bases and J by 5 bases, with 12 bases between. The CDR3 sequence: CAISELGEGTEAFF. The CDR3 DNA sequence: TGTGCCATCAGTGAGCTGGGGGAGGGGACTGAAGCTTTCTTT.

The rearrangement joins TRBV24-1 to TRBJ2-1; TRBD2 is a possible D gene (6 bases). In germline, CDR1 is KGHDR, CDR2 SFDVKD. Trimming took off 4 bases at V and 10 bases at J, with 13 bases between the two ends. The CDR3 has 13 residues. CDR3 sequence: CATSESGAGEQFF. CDR3 in DNA: TGTGCCACCAGTGAATCAGGAGCGGGCGAGCAGTTCTTC.

The V call is TRBV5-1, the J call TRBJ2-1; 8 nucleotides match TRBD2. J lost 0 bases, V lost 4 bases, and 6 bases had no gene match. The CDR3 consists of 16 residues. Germline values: CDR1 SGHRS, CDR2 YFSETQ. CDR3 loop: CASSEDSGNSYNEQFF. As DNA, the CDR3 is TGCGCCAGCAGCGAGGATAGCGGGAACTCCTACAATGAGCAGTTCTTC.

Comments on this clonotype: Its ends do not fully match the called genes, so a read error is possible. The chain recombines TRBV20-1 with TRBJ2-1; tentative D call: TRBD2 (5 bases). The CDR3 is 15 residues long. Germline-derived CDR1 and CDR2 are DFQATT and SNEGSKA (reference sequence). Written as DNA, the CDR3 is TGCAATGCTAGCCCCGCTCAGAGCTCCTACAATGAGCAGTTCTTC. Translating gives CNASPAQSSYNEQFF.

The table lists this clonotype with a few counts. This chain uses TRBV29-1 with TRBJ2-3, with D uncertain. Germline CDR1 SQVTM, CDR2 ANQGSEA. V shed 7 bases and J shed 0 bases, with 8 bases lying between them. CDR3 length: 12 amino acids. The CDR3 protein is CSASDSTDTQYF. CDR3 nucleotides: TGCAGCGCTTCCGACAGCACAGATACGCAGTATTTT.

V and J are TRBV20-1 and TRBJ2-1; tentative D call: TRBD2 (5 bases). The CDR3 consists of 14 residues. Trimming left V 6 bases short and J 6 bases short, with 18 bases between. The germline V gene has CDR1 DFQATT and CDR2 SNEGSKA (reference sequence). The CDR3 DNA is TGCAGTGCCCCGAGGGCCTTAAGTGGCAATGAGCAGTTCTTC. Amino acids: CSAPRALSGNEQFF.

This sequence joins TRBV4-1 and TRBJ2-7, with 9 bases aligning to TRBD2. The V gene's germline CDR1 is MGHRA and CDR2 YSYEKL. The CDR3 length is 15 residues. V lost 1 base and J lost 2; bases outside the gene matches: 3. The CDR3 coding sequence is TGCGCCAGCAGCCAAGCTAGCGGGGCCACCTACGAGCAGTACTTC. This sequence encodes CASSQASGATYEQYF.

The table lists this clonotype with a count of one. V and J are TRBV11-2 and TRBJ2-2; D is unclear. CDR1 is SGHAT and CDR2 is FQNNGV in the germline V gene. Trimming removed 0 bases from V and 1 base from J, with 6 bases in between. The CDR3 is made up of 15 amino acids. CDR3 sequence: CASSLEDLNTGELFF. The DNA for the CDR3 is TGTGCCAGCAGCTTAGAAGACTTGAACACCGGGGAGCTGTTTTTT.

This clonotype was counted a few times. V gene TRBV7-8 combines with J gene TRBJ2-7; perhaps TRBD1 as D (6 bases). CDR3 length: 13 amino acids. Germline V lookup: CDR1 SGHVS, CDR2 FQNEAQ. V shed 4 bases and J shed 4 bases, with 11 bases lying between them. The CDR3 nucleotides read TGTGCCAGCAGCTCAGGGGTGGCGTACGAGCAGTACTTC. Its translation: CASSSGVAYEQYF.

A single count supports this clonotype. J is TRBJ2-7 and V is TRBV12-3 or TRBV12-4; TRBD2 might be the D (5 bases). V lost 8 bases and J 0 bases, leaving 11 bases between the germline ends. The CDR3 covers 13 residues. The CDR3 region has the DNA TGTGCCAGCCGGTTGGGGAGCTCCTACGAGCAGTACTTC. This sequence encodes CASRLGSSYEQYF.

A word on this clonotype: Its ends do not fully match the called genes, so a read error is possible. The chain joins TRBV7-2 to TRBJ1-5; D remains ambiguous. The CDR3 length is 18 residues. The germline gives CDR1 SGHTA, CDR2 FQGNSA. CDR3 coding DNA: TGTGCCTGCAGCTTAGATCCCACCCGGATACTTAGCAATCAGCCCCAGCATTTT. Amino acid sequence: CACSLDPTRILSNQPQHF.

The gene calls are TRBV29-1 and TRBJ2-5; 8 nucleotides align to TRBD2. V was clipped by 6 bases and J by 5 bases; unmatched bases: 17. The CDR3 runs 16 residues. Germline-derived CDR1 and CDR2 are SQVTM and ANQGSEA. CDR3 in amino acids: CSVDDREGQGRETQYF. CDR3 bases: TGCAGCGTCGACGATCGGGAGGGCCAGGGGAGGGAGACCCAGTACTTC.

This clonotype was seen a few times. J is TRBJ1-5 and V is TRBV7-9; D call uncertain. The CDR3 length is 14 residues. Trimming pared 2 bases from V and 7 bases from J, leaving 12 bases between. CDR1 is SEHNR, CDR2 FQNEAQ, per germline (reference sequence). The CDR3 loop is CASSLPVLTQPQHF. Written as DNA, the CDR3 is TGTGCCAGCAGCTTACCGGTTTTAACCCAGCCCCAGCATTTT. The full variable domain, its missing parts supplied by reference TRBV7-9 and TRBJ1-5, is DTGVSQNPRHKITKRGQNVTFRCDPISEHNRLYWYRQTLGQGPEFLTYFQNEAQLEKSRLLSDRFSAERPKGSFSTLEIQRTEQGDSAMYLCASSLPVLTQPQHFGDGTRLSIL.

In this sample, this clonotype turned up many times. The rearrangement links TRBV5-1 to TRBJ2-5; 9 positions match TRBD1. This CDR3 is built from 16 residues. Losses at the gene ends were 0 bases for V and 4 bases for J; bases not matched to a gene: 7. In germline, CDR1 is SGHRS, CDR2 YFSETQ. The CDR3 nucleotides are TGCGCCAGCAGCTTGGGGCCTACAGGGGGCGGAGAGACCCAGTACTTC. It codes for CASSLGPTGGGETQYF.

The chain is built from TRBV6-5 and TRBJ2-7; D is possibly TRBD2 (5 bases). Germline values: CDR1 MNHEY, CDR2 SVGAGI. CDR3 length: 13 amino acids. The V end lost 7 bases, the J end lost 0 bases, and 10 bases lay between the germline ends. CDR3 in amino acids: CASKRGSSYEQYF. Written as DNA, the CDR3 is TGTGCCAGCAAACGAGGGAGCTCCTACGAGCAGTACTTC.

This clonotype was counted between two and nine times. This chain joins TRBV3-1 and TRBJ2-7, with 9 bases matching TRBD1. The DNA end is a closer match to TRBJ2-5, so the J assignment may be wrong. Germline values: CDR1 LGHDT, CDR2 YNNKEL (reference sequence). The CDR3 is 15 amino acids. The CDR3 DNA sequence: TGTGCCAGCAGCCAGACCGGGACAGGGAGGGAGACCCAGTACTTC. Its protein is CASSQTGTGRETQYF.

J is TRBJ2-4 and V is TRBV9, with D perhaps assigned TRBD1 or TRBD2 (5 bases each). The V gene lost 0 bases and the J gene lost 13 bases, with 20 bases spanning the gap. CDR1 and CDR2 from the germline V gene are SGDLS and YYNGEE. The CDR3 is made up of 15 amino acids. As DNA, the CDR3 is TGTGCCAGCAGCGTAGGCGCCCTCGGGGCCTGGGAGCAGTACTTC. This translates into CASSVGALGAWEQYF.

This clonotype was counted between two and nine times. J is TRBJ2-4 and V is TRBV12-3 or TRBV12-4, with TRBD2 matching 7 bases. The CDR3 loop spans 16 amino acids. Germline trimming cut 3 bases from V and 7 bases from J; bases unmatched to any gene: 12. The CDR3 DNA reads TGTGCCAGCAGTTTCTCCAGCGGGGCCTTGGAGAACATTCAGTACTTC. This encodes CASSFSSGALENIQYF.

This clonotype was seen only a few times. The genes are TRBV7-6 and TRBJ2-5, with D uncertain. The CDR3 has 14 residues. Germline CDR1 SGHVS, CDR2 FNYEAQ. With 5 bases removed from V and 0 bases from J, the gap between germline ends came to 10 bases. CDR3 region: CASSQVGYQETQYF. The CDR3 DNA reads as TGTGCCAGCAGCCAAGTGGGGTACCAAGAGACCCAGTACTTC.

This clonotype occurred a few times. V is TRBV12-3 or TRBV12-4 and J is TRBJ2-5; 7 nucleotides line up with TRBD1. The J call may be in error: the DNA end matches TRBJ2-7 better. The CDR3 has 16 residues. The CDR3 region has the DNA TGTGCCAGCAGTCCGAGGCCGGGACAGCAGACTAACGAGCAGTACTTC. This codes for CASSPRPGQQTNEQYF.

Worth noting for this clonotype: One junction end does not reproduce the germline sequence, and a read error may be involved. The rearrangement joins TRBV20-1 to TRBJ2-7; D may be TRBD2 (5 bases). The CDR3 has 14 amino acids. Germline CDR1 DFQATT, CDR2 SNEGSKA (reference sequence). Here the CDR3 DNA reads TGCAGTGCGAGAGGTAGCGTATTCTCCTACGAGCAGTACTTC. This encodes CSARGSVFSYEQYF.

This chain uses TRBV7-8 with TRBJ1-5; D is unclear. V was clipped by 1 base and J by 9 bases, with 16 bases between them. Germline assignment: CDR1 SGHVS and CDR2 FQNEAQ. The CDR3 sequence is 15 residues long. CDR3 DNA sequence: TGTGCCAGCAGCTTAGAGCGGGTCCTCGGGGTGCCCCAGCATTTT. It is translated as CASSLERVLGVPQHF.

This chain uses TRBV20-1 with TRBJ2-5; the match to TRBD2 covers 10 bases. CDR3 size: 17 residues. Germline V gene lookup returns CDR1 DFQATT and CDR2 SNEGSKA (reference sequence). V trimming: 5 bases; J trimming: 1 base; junction bases outside the gene matches: 13. Here the CDR3 DNA reads TGCAGTGCTTTCCGGGATGGGCAGCGGGAGGGCCAAGAGACCCAGTACTTC. Translated: CSAFRDGQREGQETQYF.

The CDR3: CASSPGGTIRVNEQFF. Written as DNA, the CDR3 is TGTGCCAGCAGCCCCGGCGGGACAATCCGGGTCAATGAGCAGTTCTTC. The chain joins TRBV7-3 to TRBJ2-1; D may be TRBD1 or TRBD2 (6 bases each). Between the trimmed V and J ends, which lost 5 bases and 6 bases, there was a span of 20 bases. The CDR3 consists of 16 residues. Per germline, CDR1 SGHTA and CDR2 FQGTGA.

J is TRBJ2-1 and V is TRBV5-5, with 9 bases that match TRBD2. CDR1 and CDR2 (germline): SGHKS, YYEKEE (reference sequence). V dropped 0 bases and J dropped 7; count of bases not matched to a gene: 8. This CDR3 is built from 16 residues. CDR3 in DNA: TGTGCCAGCAGCTTGGAGAGAGCGGGAGGTTTTAATGAGCAGTTCTTC. This codes for CASSLERAGGFNEQFF.

The chain has TRBV7-3 and TRBJ2-1; TRBD2 agrees at 8 bases. The V segment lost 2 bases and the J segment 8 bases; nucleotides outside the gene matches: 5. The CDR3 extends over 14 amino acids. In germline, CDR1 is SGHTA, CDR2 FQGTGA. CDR3: CASSLGTSGYEQFF. The CDR3 DNA sequence: TGTGCCAGCAGCTTAGGGACTAGTGGTTATGAGCAGTTCTTC.